This T cell receptor beta chain was sequenced during a study of Graves' ophthalmopathy and Graves' hyperthyroidism. Ophthalmopathic donors had moderate-to-severe activity, CAS ≥3 and NOSPECS ≥4, with disease that had lasted under 3 months. Certain patients, namely those with other autoimmune diseases, uncontrolled infections, pregnancy or lactation, were excluded. Regarding the study as a whole: Among thyroid clonotypes expanded above 0.001 frequency, most also appeared in blood.

Comment on this clonotype: Its specificity is not known.

TCR beta CDR3 amplification used RNA transcripts. RT-PCR in the first round used HTBI primers; a second-round multiplex PCR followed. TCRdb recomputed calls from the multiplex PCR reads with MiXCR, one row per CDR3 protein. This table holds some 160,000 distinct CDR3 sequences, around 40% found once. The CDR3 runs to 12 residues. Between the trimmed V and J ends, which lost 6 bases and 5 bases, there was a span of 10 bases. The gene calls are TRBV12-3 or TRBV12-4 and TRBJ1-1, with a weak D call TRBD1 (5 bases). This clonotype was sampled from a man aged 25 to 40 with Graves' ophthalmopathy. The sequencing sample was made of peripheral blood. CDR3 bases: TGTGCCAGCAGCCGTCCAGGGACTGAAGCTTTCTTT. This translates into CASSRPGTEAFF.